These 2 T cell receptor beta chains originate from one sample sequenced in a study of blood T cell repertoires in COVID-19 (dated by TCRdb to the early 2020s). Libraries were built with the immunoSEQ multiplex PCR assay. TCRdb re-hosts the immuneACCESS table, in-frame sequences only. Its copies lack some clones; in the studies checked, an unresolved V gene accounts for under half of them, and the cause for the rest is not known. Counted in this sample were 200,000 to 250,000 clones; approximately 80% of them appeared once. The top ten hold around 2% of the sample. Material: PBMCs or T cells enriched from blood (not recorded which). The receptors here all came from a man between 60 and 75 years old who had recovered from COVID-19.

CDR3 sequence: CASSIAPWRRSYNEQFF. The CDR3 region has the DNA TGTGCCAGTAGTATAGCCCCCTGGCGGCGCTCCTACAATGAGCAGTTCTTC. This chain joins TRBV19 and TRBJ2-1; D is unresolved. V lost 1 base to trimming and J lost 0 bases, with 13 bases between them. In germline, CDR1 is LNHDA, CDR2 SQIVND (reference sequence). This CDR3 is built from 17 residues.

This clone was counted once. This sequence joins TRBV30 and TRBJ2-7, with a possible D match to TRBD1 (7 bases). Germline V gene lookup returns CDR1 GTSNPN and CDR2 SVGIG (reference sequence). CDR3 length equals 15 residues. V gave up 0 bases and J gave up 2 bases, with 14 bases separating them. CDR3 residues: CAWSVFGRGAYEQYF. The CDR3 nucleotides read TGTGCCTGGAGTGTATTCGGCAGGGGGGCCTACGAGCAGTACTTC.